This is a list of T cell receptor beta chains from one sample in a study of early T cells in non-severe SARS-CoV-2 infection. One entry per CDR3 protein results from TCRdb running MiXCR on the 5' RACE reads. The sample yields about 26,000 distinct CDR3 sequences, roughly 4.2% seen once. The material sequenced was whole blood. The receptor set was obtained from an adult who was a healthcare worker with PCR-confirmed SARS-CoV-2 infection or an uninfected control (not recorded which). Each CDR3 is given with its conserved first and last residue. Fields, in order: V gene, clone size, J gene, D gene, CDR3 protein, CDR3 DNA. The D gene is left open where the match is weak. Not all rows give a size; the values are once, few, many and, for expanded clones, a class.

v_call: TRBV5-1
clone_size: many
j_call: TRBJ2-3
d_call: -
cdr3_aa: CASSLEGASETQYF
cdr3_nt: TGCGCCAGCAGCTTGGAAGGGGCTTCTGAGACGCAGTATTTT

v_call: TRBV5-6
clone_size: many
j_call: TRBJ2-2
d_call: -
cdr3_aa: CASSLDRSNTGELFF
cdr3_nt: TGTGCCAGCAGCTTGGACAGGTCGAACACCGGGGAGCTGTTTTTT

v_call: TRBV10-2
clone_size: -
j_call: TRBJ2-1
d_call: -
cdr3_aa: CASSFTRDEQFF
cdr3_nt: TGCGCCAGCAGTTTTACACGGGATGAGCAGTTCTTC

v_call: TRBV6-5
clone_size: -
j_call: TRBJ2-4
d_call: TRBD1
cdr3_aa: CASRRTGGHAKNIQYF
cdr3_nt: TGTGCCAGCAGACGGACAGGGGGACACGCCAAAAACATTCAGTACTTC

v_call: TRBV11-2
clone_size: -
j_call: TRBJ2-7
d_call: TRBD2
cdr3_aa: CASRALASSSYEQYF
cdr3_nt: TGTGCCAGCAGAGCACTAGCGTCTAGCTCCTACGAGCAGTACTTC

v_call: TRBV11-2
clone_size: few
j_call: TRBJ2-5
d_call: TRBD1
cdr3_aa: CASSLETGWKTQYF
cdr3_nt: TGTGCCAGCAGCTTAGAGACAGGGTGGAAGACCCAGTACTTC

v_call: TRBV30
clone_size: many
j_call: TRBJ1-5
d_call: -
cdr3_aa: CAWRGASNQPQHF
cdr3_nt: TGTGCCTGGAGAGGGGCCTCCAATCAGCCCCAGCATTTT

v_call: TRBV2
clone_size: many
j_call: TRBJ2-3
d_call: -
cdr3_aa: CASSPTRTDTQYF
cdr3_nt: TGTGCCAGCAGTCCAACTAGGACAGATACGCAGTATTTT

v_call: TRBV20-1
clone_size: many
j_call: TRBJ2-7
d_call: TRBD2
cdr3_aa: CSASPRGRSGRYEQYF
cdr3_nt: TGCAGTGCTAGCCCCCGAGGCCGAAGCGGGAGATACGAGCAGTACTTC

v_call: TRBV5-1
clone_size: -
j_call: TRBJ2-1
d_call: TRBD1
cdr3_aa: CASSLGTGRYNEQFF
cdr3_nt: TGCGCCAGCAGCTTGGGGACAGGTCGCTACAATGAGCAGTTCTTC

v_call: TRBV5-6
clone_size: many
j_call: TRBJ2-3
d_call: -
cdr3_aa: CASSSPGTYTDTQYF
cdr3_nt: TGTGCCAGCAGCTCGCCCGGGACTTACACAGATACGCAGTATTTT

v_call: TRBV7-9
clone_size: many
j_call: TRBJ1-1
d_call: -
cdr3_aa: CASSLGRNTEAFF
cdr3_nt: TGTGCCAGCAGCTTAGGCAGGAACACTGAAGCTTTCTTT

v_call: TRBV29-1
clone_size: many
j_call: TRBJ1-1
d_call: -
cdr3_aa: CSVAGRTEAFF
cdr3_nt: TGCAGCGTCGCGGGGCGGACTGAAGCTTTCTTT

v_call: TRBV5-1
clone_size: many
j_call: TRBJ2-5
d_call: -
cdr3_aa: CASSLAGFLEETQYF
cdr3_nt: TGCGCCAGCAGCTTGGCCGGATTCTTAGAAGAGACCCAGTACTTC

v_call: TRBV3-1
clone_size: many
j_call: TRBJ1-4
d_call: -
cdr3_aa: CASSRDSLKLFF
cdr3_nt: TGTGCCAGCAGCCGAGACAGTTTAAAACTGTTTTTT

v_call: TRBV5-1
clone_size: many
j_call: TRBJ2-1
d_call: TRBD2
cdr3_aa: CASSLSTSGVSYNEQFF
cdr3_nt: TGCGCCAGCAGCTTGTCTACGAGCGGGGTCTCCTACAATGAGCAGTTCTTC

v_call: TRBV6-2/TRBV6-3
clone_size: medium-sized
j_call: TRBJ2-7
d_call: -
cdr3_aa: CASSRREYEQYF
cdr3_nt: TGTGCCAGCAGCCGCAGGGAGTACGAGCAGTACTTC

v_call: TRBV5-1
clone_size: -
j_call: TRBJ2-3
d_call: TRBD2
cdr3_aa: CASSLGPSGTDTQYF
cdr3_nt: TGCGCCAGCAGCTTGGGGCCTAGCGGAACAGATACGCAGTATTTT

v_call: TRBV11-2
clone_size: many
j_call: TRBJ2-3
d_call: TRBD2
cdr3_aa: CASSLDPRTSGRAPADTQYF
cdr3_nt: TGTGCCAGCAGCTTAGACCCCAGGACTAGCGGGAGGGCCCCGGCAGATACGCAGTATTTT

v_call: TRBV6-2/TRBV6-3
clone_size: -
j_call: TRBJ2-3
d_call: -
cdr3_aa: CASQLSTDTQYF
cdr3_nt: TGTGCCAGCCAACTTAGCACAGATACGCAGTATTTT

v_call: TRBV28
clone_size: few
j_call: TRBJ2-6
d_call: TRBD1
cdr3_aa: CASKGGTGGSGANVLTF
cdr3_nt: TGTGCCAGCAAAGGCGGGACAGGGGGCTCTGGGGCCAACGTCCTGACTTTC

v_call: TRBV3-1
clone_size: many
j_call: TRBJ2-7
d_call: -
cdr3_aa: CASSQDLVHYEQYF
cdr3_nt: TGTGCCAGCAGCCAAGATCTGGTACACTACGAGCAGTACTTC

v_call: TRBV2
clone_size: many
j_call: TRBJ2-4
d_call: -
cdr3_aa: CATQEQLLAKNIQYF
cdr3_nt: TGTGCCACACAGGAACAACTTCTAGCCAAAAACATTCAGTACTTC

v_call: TRBV7-6
clone_size: -
j_call: TRBJ1-4
d_call: -
cdr3_aa: CASSLGTSEKLFF
cdr3_nt: TGTGCCAGCAGCTTAGGGACTTCTGAAAAACTGTTTTTT

v_call: TRBV7-2
clone_size: many
j_call: TRBJ2-1
d_call: -
cdr3_aa: CASSLRAGDDEQFF
cdr3_nt: TGTGCCAGCAGCCTAAGGGCTGGCGACGATGAGCAGTTCTTC

v_call: TRBV13
clone_size: many
j_call: TRBJ2-7
d_call: -
cdr3_aa: CASSHRASSYEQYF
cdr3_nt: TGTGCCAGCAGCCACAGGGCCTCCTCCTACGAGCAGTACTTC

v_call: TRBV11-2
clone_size: many
j_call: TRBJ2-1
d_call: TRBD1
cdr3_aa: CASSRFPGQGASEQFF
cdr3_nt: TGTGCCAGCAGCCGATTCCCGGGACAGGGGGCTAGTGAGCAGTTCTTC

v_call: TRBV12-3/TRBV12-4
clone_size: few
j_call: TRBJ2-5
d_call: -
cdr3_aa: CASSRSGDQQETQYF
cdr3_nt: TGTGCCAGCAGCCGATCGGGGGACCAGCAAGAGACCCAGTACTTC

v_call: TRBV30
clone_size: many
j_call: TRBJ1-1
d_call: -
cdr3_aa: CAWMRLGGSEAFF
cdr3_nt: TGTGCCTGGATGCGACTGGGGGGATCTGAAGCTTTCTTT

v_call: TRBV27
clone_size: few
j_call: TRBJ1-6
d_call: -
cdr3_aa: CASSFHPEQSPLHF
cdr3_nt: TGTGCCAGCAGTTTTCACCCAGAACAATCACCCCTCCACTTT

v_call: TRBV2
clone_size: many
j_call: TRBJ1-1
d_call: -
cdr3_aa: CASSVTRRTTEAFF
cdr3_nt: TGTGCCAGCAGCGTGACGAGGCGAACCACTGAAGCTTTCTTT

v_call: TRBV19
clone_size: many
j_call: TRBJ2-1
d_call: TRBD2
cdr3_aa: CASKKSSGGFSNEQFF
cdr3_nt: TGTGCCAGTAAGAAGTCTAGCGGGGGATTTTCCAATGAGCAGTTCTTC

v_call: TRBV5-1
clone_size: -
j_call: TRBJ2-7
d_call: -
cdr3_aa: CASSEGLYSYEQYF
cdr3_nt: TGCGCCAGCAGCGAGGGACTGTACTCCTACGAGCAGTACTTC

v_call: TRBV20-1
clone_size: few
j_call: TRBJ2-7
d_call: TRBD2
cdr3_aa: CSASPPLTSGRNEQYF
cdr3_nt: TGCAGCGCCTCCCCCCCCCTTACTAGCGGGAGGAACGAGCAGTACTTC

v_call: TRBV28
clone_size: medium-sized
j_call: TRBJ2-4
d_call: TRBD2
cdr3_aa: CASGGEGTLKNIQYF
cdr3_nt: TGTGCCAGCGGCGGGGAGGGAACCCTCAAAAACATTCAGTACTTC

v_call: TRBV19
clone_size: -
j_call: TRBJ2-3
d_call: TRBD2
cdr3_aa: CASSPGTSGSTRTDTQYF
cdr3_nt: TGTGCCAGTAGTCCTGGGACTAGCGGGAGCACCCGCACAGATACGCAGTATTTT

v_call: TRBV29-1
clone_size: few
j_call: TRBJ2-3
d_call: -
cdr3_aa: CSVVPSDTQYF
cdr3_nt: TGCAGCGTTGTCCCTTCAGATACGCAGTATTTT

v_call: TRBV20-1
clone_size: many
j_call: TRBJ2-3
d_call: -
cdr3_aa: CSADTLATQYF
cdr3_nt: TGCAGTGCAGATACTTTGGCTACGCAGTATTTT

v_call: TRBV11-2
clone_size: many
j_call: TRBJ2-1
d_call: -
cdr3_aa: CASSLGFARMVEQFF
cdr3_nt: TGTGCCAGCAGCTTAGGTTTTGCGAGGATGGTTGAGCAGTTCTTC

v_call: TRBV7-3
clone_size: -
j_call: TRBJ2-2
d_call: -
cdr3_aa: CASSPLGTLTGELFF
cdr3_nt: TGTGCCAGCAGCCCCCTGGGAACCCTCACCGGGGAGCTGTTTTTT

v_call: TRBV12-3/TRBV12-4
clone_size: -
j_call: TRBJ1-5
d_call: -
cdr3_aa: CASSITGFQPQHF
cdr3_nt: TGTGCCAGCAGTATCACAGGGTTTCAGCCCCAGCATTTT

v_call: TRBV3-1
clone_size: many
j_call: TRBJ1-5
d_call: -
cdr3_aa: CASSQEGNQPQHF
cdr3_nt: TGTGCCAGCAGCCAAGAGGGCAATCAGCCCCAGCATTTT

v_call: TRBV11-2
clone_size: many
j_call: TRBJ2-3
d_call: -
cdr3_aa: CASSLTPTQYF
cdr3_nt: TGTGCCAGCAGCTTAACGCCTACGCAGTATTTT

v_call: TRBV21-1
clone_size: few
j_call: TRBJ1-5
d_call: -
cdr3_aa: CASSKGNQPQHF
cdr3_nt: TGTGCCAGCAGCAAGGGCAATCAGCCCCAGCATTTT

v_call: TRBV12-3/TRBV12-4
clone_size: many
j_call: TRBJ2-4
d_call: -
cdr3_aa: CASSSWTEEIKNIQYF
cdr3_nt: TGTGCCAGCAGTTCCTGGACAGAGGAAATTAAAAACATTCAGTACTTC

v_call: TRBV4-1
clone_size: many
j_call: TRBJ2-7
d_call: -
cdr3_aa: CASSHRAHYEQYF
cdr3_nt: TGCGCCAGCAGCCACAGGGCCCACTACGAGCAGTACTTC

v_call: TRBV2
clone_size: many
j_call: TRBJ2-1
d_call: TRBD2
cdr3_aa: CASSRQSGAGGEQFF
cdr3_nt: TGTGCCAGCAGTCGCCAGAGCGGGGCCGGAGGTGAGCAGTTCTTC

v_call: TRBV20-1
clone_size: many
j_call: TRBJ2-7
d_call: -
cdr3_aa: CSAAPGKSASYEQYF
cdr3_nt: TGCAGTGCAGCACCCGGGAAGTCAGCCTCCTACGAGCAGTACTTC

v_call: TRBV11-2
clone_size: many
j_call: TRBJ2-7
d_call: TRBD2
cdr3_aa: CASSLLAGGVYEQYF
cdr3_nt: TGTGCCAGCAGCTTACTAGCGGGAGGGGTCTACGAGCAGTACTTC